These 19 T cell receptor beta chains were all obtained from the same sample, sequenced in a study of breast tumors, draining lymph nodes, adjacent tissues (TCRdb year 2016). The library was produced with multiplex PCR. Instrument on record: Illumina HiSeq 2000. In-frame beta chains were kept once TCRdb had trimmed the public reads at Q25 with fastp and called clones with MiXCR. Identical CDR3 protein sequences are pooled into one entry, listed with their most common genes and DNA. In this sample the table shows fewer than 250,000 distinct CDR3 sequences, roughly 32% of which occur a single time. 1.1% to 1.5% of the sample lies in the top ten. Lymph node samples were obtained from the axillary draining lymph nodes of breast cancer patients. The sample taken for sequencing was axillary lymph node tissue. These receptor sequences come from a female donor with breast cancer. Some clones in this sample may be carry-over from other donors' samples.

The table lists this clonotype with a few counts. This chain connects TRBV7-6 to TRBJ1-1, with D possibly matching TRBD1 (6 bases). CDR1 and CDR2 from the germline V gene are SGHVS and FNYEAQ. V shed 4 bases and J shed 2 bases, with 11 bases lying between them. CDR3 length equals 14 residues. The CDR3 DNA reads as TGTGCCAGCAGCTCCATCAGGGGAAACACTGAAGCTTTCTTT. It encodes CASSSIRGNTEAFF.

V and J are TRBV4-2 and TRBJ2-2; D uncertain. Germline CDR1 and CDR2: LGHNA and YNFKEQ. The CDR3 runs to 12 residues. V lost 3 bases and J 9 bases, leaving 8 bases between the germline ends. CDR3 amino acids: CASSQIQRELFF. The CDR3 bases are TGTGCCAGCAGCCAGATCCAGCGGGAGCTGTTTTTT.

This clonotype was seen ten or more times. The chain joins TRBV12-3 or TRBV12-4 to TRBJ2-6, with 10 nucleotides matching TRBD1. This CDR3 contains 19 residues. V trimming: 3 bases; J trimming: 4 bases; junction bases outside the gene matches: 12. The CDR3 here is CASSFPMGQGSLGANVLTF. CDR3 sequence (DNA): TGTGCCAGCAGTTTCCCCATGGGACAGGGGTCGTTGGGGGCCAACGTCCTGACTTTC.

This clonotype was observed many times. The gene calls are TRBV2 and TRBJ2-1; 8 positions match TRBD2. The CDR3 length is 15 residues. Germline V gives CDR1 SNHLY, CDR2 FYNNEI. V trimming: 8 bases; J trimming: 8 bases; junction bases outside the gene matches: 14. The CDR3 DNA is TGTGCCAGCTCCAAAGCGGGAGCAGGAATCGATGAGCAGTTCTTC. Amino acid sequence: CASSKAGAGIDEQFF.

Comment on this clonotype: A read error is possible here, since a much larger clone lies one base away. The gene calls are TRBV4-1 and TRBJ2-1; TRBD2 aligns across 11 bases. Germline V gives CDR1 MGHRA, CDR2 YSYEKL. The CDR3 has 17 amino acids. V lost 4 bases to trimming and J lost 4 bases; unmatched junction nucleotides: 9. Here the CDR3 reads CASSRDLTSGNYNEQFF. The CDR3 DNA sequence: TGCGCCAGCAGCCGAGATCTGACTAGCGGGAATTACAATGAGCAGTTCTTC.

This clonotype was detected many times. The V call is TRBV5-5, the J call TRBJ2-7; no clear D gene. The germline V and J ends were trimmed by 3 bases and 6 bases, with 7 bases remaining between them. There are 11 residues in the CDR3. From germline, CDR1 is SGHKS and CDR2 YYEKEE (reference sequence). The CDR3 protein is CASSSDLEQYF. Written as DNA, the CDR3 is TGTGCCAGCAGCTCGGATCTCGAGCAGTACTTC.

This rearrangement joins TRBV6-5 to TRBJ2-3; D unresolved. This CDR3 contains 14 residues. Germline V gene lookup returns CDR1 MNHEY and CDR2 SVGAGI. Trimming stripped 0 bases from V and 0 bases from J, with 4 bases between. DNA for the CDR3: TGTGCCAGCAGTTACTCTACTAGCACAGATACGCAGTATTTT. The encoded protein is CASSYSTSTDTQYF.

This clonotype has a handful of counts. The chain uses TRBV6-1 and TRBJ2-1, with D maybe TRBD2 (7 bases). V was trimmed by 5 bases and J by 6 bases, leaving 17 bases between them. This CDR3 has 15 residues. Germline assignment: CDR1 MNHNS and CDR2 SASEGT. CDR3 residues: CASSQRGGGLNEQFF. For the CDR3, the DNA is TGTGCCAGCAGTCAACGGGGCGGGGGCCTCAATGAGCAGTTCTTC.

At least ten counts were recorded for this clonotype. V is TRBV6-1 and J is TRBJ2-7, with 11 nucleotides matching TRBD1. Looked up from germline, CDR1 is MNHNS and CDR2 is SASEGT. This CDR3 has 15 residues. The V segment lost 6 bases and the J segment 1 base; nucleotides outside the gene matches: 5. CDR3 sequence: CASRAGTGGSYEQYF. Here the CDR3 DNA reads TGTGCCAGCAGAGCCGGGACAGGGGGTTCCTACGAGCAGTACTTC.

This clonotype appeared many times. The chain couples TRBV20-1 to TRBJ2-1, with 10 bases lining up with TRBD2. The CDR3 is made up of 15 amino acids. The V gene's germline CDR1 is DFQATT and CDR2 SNEGSKA (reference sequence). J lost 5 bases, V lost 4 bases, and 8 bases had no gene match. The CDR3 nucleotides read TGCAGTGCTAACCCGGGGACTAGCGCAGACAATGAGCAGTTCTTC. Translated, it gives CSANPGTSADNEQFF.

In regard to this clonotype: Just one base apart from a much larger clone, this may be a read error. CDR3 in DNA: TGTGGCAGCAGTGTAAGGTTAGCGGGAGCTAGCACCGGGGAGCTGTTTTTT. Protein sequence: CGSSVRLAGASTGELFF. The chain couples TRBV6-1 to TRBJ2-2, with TRBD2 matching over 9 bases. Germline V gives CDR1 MNHNS, CDR2 SASEGT. CDR3 length equals 17 residues.

This clonotype was detected ten times or more. This CDR3 reads CSARDQGTKNIQYF. CDR3 DNA sequence: TGCAGTGCTAGAGATCAGGGTACCAAAAACATTCAGTACTTC. The J gene is TRBJ2-4, the V gene TRBV20-1; TRBD1 is a possible D gene (5 bases). CDR1 DFQATT and CDR2 SNEGSKA come from the germline V gene (reference sequence). This CDR3 comprises 14 residues. Trimming stripped 0 bases from V and 2 bases from J, with 8 bases between.

There are many counts of this clonotype. V and J are TRBV20-1 and TRBJ1-4, with no clear D. Germline CDR1 and CDR2: DFQATT and SNEGSKA (reference sequence). V gave up 0 bases and J gave up 8 bases, with 7 bases separating them. The CDR3 has 12 residues. CDR3 coding DNA: TGCAGTGCTAGAGAAGGGAAGGAAAAACTGTTTTTT. Amino acids: CSAREGKEKLFF.

This clonotype was recorded once. The chain recombines TRBV29-1 with TRBJ1-3; D gene ambiguous. The CDR3 spans 16 residues. The germline V gene has CDR1 SQVTM and CDR2 ANQGSEA. V lost 7 bases to trimming and J lost 0 bases, with 19 bases between them. The CDR3 DNA is TGCAGCGCCAGCAGTTTGGAGGGTTTCTCTGGAAACACCATATATTTT. Translation gives CSASSLEGFSGNTIYF.

The chain couples TRBV6-1 to TRBJ2-5; 10 nucleotides line up with TRBD2. The CDR3 totals 15 residues. CDR1 is MNHNS, CDR2 SASEGT, per germline. The trim removed 6 bases at V and 5 bases at J, leaving 9 bases unmatched. The CDR3 protein is CASSPSGRVSETQYF. The CDR3 coding sequence is TGTGCCAGCAGCCCTAGCGGGAGAGTATCGGAGACCCAGTACTTC.

V is TRBV29-1 and J is TRBJ2-1; 7 bases are a match to TRBD2. V was pared by 6 bases and J by 0 bases, with 8 bases of the junction left unmatched. The CDR3 sequence is 15 residues long. Germline V gene data show CDR1 as SQVTM and CDR2 as ANQGSEA. The DNA for the CDR3 is TGCAGCGTAGCGGATGGCGGGAGCTCCTACAATGAGCAGTTCTTC. Translation gives CSVADGGSSYNEQFF.

The sample holds many counts of this clonotype. The gene calls are TRBV12-3 or TRBV12-4 and TRBJ2-1, with D perhaps matching TRBD2 (7 bases). V was trimmed by 5 bases and J by 4 bases, leaving 15 bases between them. The CDR3 contains 15 residues. CDR3 nucleotide sequence: TGTGCCAGCAGTGCCCGGGGGGCTAGGTACAATGAGCAGTTCTTC. This encodes CASSARGARYNEQFF.

Note on this clonotype: A read error is likely, as this CDR3 ends without the conserved phenylalanine or tryptophan. This sequence joins TRBV29-1 and TRBJ2-5; D may correspond to TRBD1 or TRBD2 (6 bases each). Per the germline V gene, CDR1 is SQVTM and CDR2 is ANQGSEA. CDR3 length: 11 amino acids. V lost 6 bases to trimming and J lost 9 bases, with 14 bases between them. Here the CDR3 DNA reads TGCAGCGTGACGGAGGGGGAGGCCCAGTACCTC. Its protein is CSVTEGEAQYL.

At least ten counts were recorded for this clonotype. The chain employs TRBV20-1 and TRBJ2-5, with 7 nucleotides matching TRBD1. The CDR3 runs 15 residues. Per germline, CDR1 DFQATT and CDR2 SNEGSKA (reference sequence). The trim removed 3 bases at V and 6 bases at J, leaving 13 bases unmatched. The CDR3 DNA follows: TGCAGTGCTAGTTCCCCGGGCAGGGGGTTGAAGACCCAGTACTTC. Protein: CSASSPGRGLKTQYF.